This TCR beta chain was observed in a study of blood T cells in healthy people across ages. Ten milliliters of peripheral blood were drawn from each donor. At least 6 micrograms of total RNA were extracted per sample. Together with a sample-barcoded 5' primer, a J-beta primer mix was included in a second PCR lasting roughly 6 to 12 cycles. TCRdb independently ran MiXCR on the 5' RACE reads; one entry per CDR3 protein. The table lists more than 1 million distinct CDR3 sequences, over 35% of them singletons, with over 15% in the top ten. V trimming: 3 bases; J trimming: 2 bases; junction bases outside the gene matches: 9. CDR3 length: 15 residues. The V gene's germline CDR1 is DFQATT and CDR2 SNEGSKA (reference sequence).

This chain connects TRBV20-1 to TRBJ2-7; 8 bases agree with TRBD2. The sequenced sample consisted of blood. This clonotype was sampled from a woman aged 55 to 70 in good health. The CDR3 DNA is TGCAGTGCTAGGAGCGTGGCGGGAGGCGCCTACGAGCAGTACTTC. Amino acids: CSARSVAGGAYEQYF.